The sample holds a few counts of the clone carrying this TCR beta chain. These data are taken from a study of blood T cell repertoires in COVID-19. Study summary: Italy, Spain and the United States were the sources of the convalescent and acute COVID-19 samples. T cells, B-cell-depleted T cells, or PBMCs provided the cDNA or gDNA that served as material.

In the original workflow: Cell counts per sample came from amplifying reference gene primers. Measured with immunoSEQ multiplex PCR; TCRdb has only the in-frame clones, and not every one. The V and J calls and clone size were taken over from that table, and D and trimming were inferred from the DNA. Here the sample spans some 160,000 clones, 78% being singletons. Per germline, CDR1 GTSNPN and CDR2 SVGIG (reference sequence). The J segment lost 2 bases and the V segment lost 2 bases, leaving 2 bases of the junction unmatched. The CDR3 runs to 15 residues. The sample was peripheral blood. The rearrangement links TRBV30 to TRBJ2-2; 10 bases align to TRBD1. The clonotype comes from a woman aged 80 or over with acute or convalescent COVID-19. CDR3: CAWSRDRGNTGELFF. The CDR3 nucleotides read TGTGCCTGGAGTCGGGACAGGGGTAACACCGGGGAGCTGTTTTTT.